This T cell receptor beta chain derives from a study of cytomegalovirus exposure and HLA in healthy donors. Germline V gives CDR1 SGHTA, CDR2 FQGNSA. The length of the CDR3 is 12 residues. V dropped 6 bases and J dropped 7; count of bases not matched to a gene: 5. Healthy bone marrow donors formed the donor group. PCR primers comprised 60 Vbeta and 13 Jbeta primers. The method was immunoSEQ multiplex PCR; TCRdb's version includes in-frame clones alone and lacks a portion of them. The sample contains about 270,000 clones, 65% to 85% of which appear only once. Findings and limits, study-wide: Sequencing likely generated an artifact that appeared as a cluster of highly shared sequence variants. Donors were assumed by presence/absence analyses to have roughly uniform sequencing depth.

The sample holds one count of this clone. Its antigen is undetermined. The specimen was PBMCs. This rearrangement joins TRBV7-2 to TRBJ1-1, with TRBD1 matching 7 bases. This TCR came from a female donor in good health and CMV-seronegative. In DNA, the CDR3 is TGTGCCAGCAGGAGACAGGGTGGTGAAGCTTTCTTT. This encodes CASRRQGGEAFF.